Included here is one TCR beta chain sequence, with context. This clone has just one count. The clone's antigen remains unknown. No clone much larger than this one lies a single base away; base qualities are absent. The sample is drawn from a study of blood T cell repertoires in COVID-19 (dated by TCRdb to about 2020). In the study overall: Samples covering the acute and convalescent phases of COVID-19 were provided by collaborators in the United States, Italy and Spain. The prospective study material was composed of cDNA or gDNA derived from T cells, B-cell-depleted T cells, or PBMCs. Deeply sampled blood TCRbeta repertoires from subjects exposed to, actively infected with, or recovered from COVID-19 were included in the dataset. A freely available public database, intended as a resource for researchers studying the immune response to SARS-CoV-2, is where the repertoires were released. Samples came from the ongoing ImmuneRACE study (first 160 participants) plus 1,254 subjects from 6 global collaborators. Nearly every sample came with metadata listing a de-identified subject ID, COVID-19 status, age in years and sex. Where available, HLA class I and class II types were obtained from metadata supplied by the sample provider rather than from assay-based typing.

Overall results and qualifications from the work: Clinical and demographic metadata were provided uncurated, with the amount varying by source and participant.

TCRbeta CDR3 regions were amplified from genomic DNA by means of the immunoSEQ Assay, a bias-controlled multiplex PCR. The authors' pipeline ran thus. The number of nucleated cells in each sample was estimated by amplification of reference gene primers within the assay. To quantify the absolute abundance of each unique TCRbeta CDR3 rearrangement, sequence reads were collapsed and filtered. For each sample, productive Simpson clonality was calculated as the square root of Simpson's diversity index across productive rearrangements. Held by TCRdb, this immuneACCESS table contains in-frame sequences only and omits some clones. Under half of the omission traces to an unresolved V gene where checked; the cause of the rest is unknown. D and trimming come from the DNA, and the V and J calls and clone size come from that table. Within this sample are roughly 110,000 clones, with about 89% of them counted one time only. The top ten hold approximately 4.7% of the sample.

Collaborating institutions collected whole blood in K2EDTA tubes following their own protocols. For TCRbeta analysis, collaborators shipped samples in one of three forms: frozen whole blood, isolated PBMCs, or DNA extracted from either of those sample types. From a lookup of the germline V gene (reference sequence), CDR1 and CDR2 are LNHDA and SQIVND. The junction carries 9 bases between V and J, which are trimmed by 3 bases and 0 bases respectively. The CDR3 goes from the cysteine to the phenylalanine over 14 residues. The entry retains the CDR3 DNA only, 42 bases that are in frame from base 1. This receptor was identified in a man in his forties with acute or convalescent COVID-19. Material for sequencing was peripheral blood. The chain uses TRBV19 and TRBJ2-7; no D gene call is confident. The DNA sequence reads TGTGCCAGTAGTATTGCGGTGAGCTCCTACGAGCAGTACTTC. Translated, it reads CASSIAVSSYEQYF.